This T cell receptor (beta chain) was sequenced in a study of blood T cell repertoires in COVID-19. Overall study context: From T cells, B-cell-depleted T cells, or PBMCs came the material, which was cDNA or gDNA.

In the authors' methods: Amplification of reference gene primers was used by the study to estimate nucleated cell counts. Measured with immunoSEQ multiplex PCR; TCRdb has only the in-frame clones, and not every one. The DNA was the basis for D and trimming; V, J and clone size are from that table. The repertoire holds 180,000 or so clones, about 86% seen once, with roughly 3.3% in the top ten. The germline CDR1 and CDR2 sequences are SNHLY and FYNNEI. The ends were cut back, 2 bases at V and 0 bases at J, with 22 bases in the middle. The CDR3 totals 19 residues. The receptor was isolated from a man between 18 and 35 years old with active or convalescent COVID-19. The chain carries TRBV2 and TRBJ1-2, with a possible D match to TRBD1 (5 bases). The sample taken for sequencing was peripheral blood. The CDR3 DNA reads TGTGCCAGCAGTGAAAGGGTGGGGCAGATCCTCTCACCTAACTATGGCTACACCTTC. Amino acid sequence: CASSERVGQILSPNYGYTF.